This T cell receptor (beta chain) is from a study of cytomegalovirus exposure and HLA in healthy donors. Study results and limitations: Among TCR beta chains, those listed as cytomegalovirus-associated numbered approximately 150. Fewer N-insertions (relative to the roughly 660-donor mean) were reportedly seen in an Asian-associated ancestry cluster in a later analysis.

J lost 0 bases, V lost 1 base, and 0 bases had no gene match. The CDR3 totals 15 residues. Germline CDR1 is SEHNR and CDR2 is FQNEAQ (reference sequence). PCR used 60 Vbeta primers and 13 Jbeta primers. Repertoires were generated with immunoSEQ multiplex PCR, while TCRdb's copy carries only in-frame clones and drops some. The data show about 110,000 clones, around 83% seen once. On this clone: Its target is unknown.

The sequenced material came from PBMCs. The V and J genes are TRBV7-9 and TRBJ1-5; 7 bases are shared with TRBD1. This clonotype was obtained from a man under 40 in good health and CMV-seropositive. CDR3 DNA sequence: TGTGCCAGCAGCTTAGGGGACAGTAGCAATCAGCCCCAGCATTTT. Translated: CASSLGDSSNQPQHF.